A selection of T cell receptor beta chains follows, all from one sample in a study of T cell responses to AZD1222 COVID-19 vaccine. Libraries were prepared by immunoSEQ multiplex PCR; TCRdb keeps only in-frame clonotypes and omits some of them. The top ten clones hold around 2% of a sample with tens of thousands of clones, roughly nine tenths of them seen once. Sequences were derived from peripheral blood, sampled on day 0 of AZD1222 vaccination. The source of these receptors is an adult in good health. CDR3s include the opening cysteine and the closing phenylalanine or tryptophan. Each record gives: V gene, clone size, J gene, D gene, CDR3 protein, CDR3 DNA. A D gene is named only where the DNA matches it firmly. Size tells how often a clone was seen (once, few, many) or the class of an expanded clone, and some rows leave it out.

v_gene: TRBV5-1; abundance: NA; j_gene: TRBJ1-1; d_gene: NA; CDR3aa: CASSLALLNTEAFF; CDR3nt: TGCGCCAGCAGCTTGGCTCTCCTGAACACTGAAGCTTTCTTT
v_gene: TRBV4-1; abundance: NA; j_gene: TRBJ1-1; d_gene: NA; CDR3aa: CASRLGWGLGTEAFF; CDR3nt: TGCGCCAGCAGACTGGGTTGGGGGCTAGGGACTGAAGCTTTCTTT
v_gene: TRBV5-4; abundance: NA; j_gene: TRBJ2-3; d_gene: NA; CDR3aa: CASTPYLGRDTQYF; CDR3nt: TGTGCCAGCACCCCGTACTTGGGACGAGATACGCAGTATTTT
v_gene: TRBV6-5; abundance: few; j_gene: TRBJ1-3; d_gene: TRBD1; CDR3aa: CASTGQGTSGNTIYF; CDR3nt: TGTGCCAGCACCGGACAGGGCACCTCTGGAAACACCATATATTTT
v_gene: TRBV7-2; abundance: NA; j_gene: TRBJ2-1; d_gene: TRBD2; CDR3aa: CASSLGTRRYNEQFF; CDR3nt: TGTGCCAGCAGCTTAGGGACTAGACGATACAATGAGCAGTTCTTC
v_gene: TRBV19; abundance: NA; j_gene: TRBJ1-1; d_gene: NA; CDR3aa: CASSVTENTEAFF; CDR3nt: TGTGCCAGTAGTGTGACAGAGAACACTGAAGCTTTCTTT
v_gene: TRBV18; abundance: NA; j_gene: TRBJ1-6; d_gene: NA; CDR3aa: CASSLNLLRGNSPLHF; CDR3nt: TGTGCCAGCTCCCTAAATCTTCTCCGCGGCAATTCACCCCTCCACTTT
v_gene: TRBV6-5; abundance: NA; j_gene: TRBJ1-5; d_gene: NA; CDR3aa: CASSYSGHSNQPQHF; CDR3nt: TGTGCCAGCAGTTACTCGGGACATAGCAATCAGCCCCAGCATTTT
v_gene: TRBV24-1; abundance: NA; j_gene: TRBJ2-5; d_gene: NA; CDR3aa: CATSDAGRSSQETQYF; CDR3nt: TGTGCCACCAGTGATGCTGGCCGCAGTTCCCAAGAGACCCAGTACTTC
v_gene: TRBV2; abundance: NA; j_gene: TRBJ1-1; d_gene: NA; CDR3aa: CASSEALGGTEAFF; CDR3nt: TGTGCCAGCAGTGAAGCACTGGGGGGGACTGAAGCTTTCTTT
v_gene: TRBV11-2; abundance: NA; j_gene: TRBJ2-7; d_gene: NA; CDR3aa: CASSLGAKTIYEQYF; CDR3nt: TGTGCCAGCAGCTTAGGCGCGAAGACAATCTACGAGCAGTACTTC
v_gene: TRBV13; abundance: NA; j_gene: TRBJ1-2; d_gene: TRBD1; CDR3aa: CATTGTGILSYTF; CDR3nt: TGTGCCACCACGGGGACAGGAATTTTGAGCTACACCTTC
v_gene: TRBV6-5; abundance: NA; j_gene: TRBJ1-2; d_gene: TRBD1; CDR3aa: CASSTRDRAYGYTF; CDR3nt: TGTGCCAGCAGTACGAGGGACAGGGCCTATGGCTACACCTTC
v_gene: TRBV18; abundance: once; j_gene: TRBJ1-3; d_gene: NA; CDR3aa: CASSLQTDSGNTIYF; CDR3nt: TGTGCCAGCTCACTTCAGACCGACTCTGGAAACACCATATATTTT
v_gene: TRBV5-1; abundance: once; j_gene: TRBJ2-7; d_gene: NA; CDR3aa: CASRSDSYEQYF; CDR3nt: TGCGCCAGCAGATCGGACTCCTACGAGCAGTACTTC
v_gene: TRBV19; abundance: NA; j_gene: TRBJ2-7; d_gene: NA; CDR3aa: CASSFLGLYF; CDR3nt: TGTGCCAGTAGTTTCCTGGGTCTGTACTTC